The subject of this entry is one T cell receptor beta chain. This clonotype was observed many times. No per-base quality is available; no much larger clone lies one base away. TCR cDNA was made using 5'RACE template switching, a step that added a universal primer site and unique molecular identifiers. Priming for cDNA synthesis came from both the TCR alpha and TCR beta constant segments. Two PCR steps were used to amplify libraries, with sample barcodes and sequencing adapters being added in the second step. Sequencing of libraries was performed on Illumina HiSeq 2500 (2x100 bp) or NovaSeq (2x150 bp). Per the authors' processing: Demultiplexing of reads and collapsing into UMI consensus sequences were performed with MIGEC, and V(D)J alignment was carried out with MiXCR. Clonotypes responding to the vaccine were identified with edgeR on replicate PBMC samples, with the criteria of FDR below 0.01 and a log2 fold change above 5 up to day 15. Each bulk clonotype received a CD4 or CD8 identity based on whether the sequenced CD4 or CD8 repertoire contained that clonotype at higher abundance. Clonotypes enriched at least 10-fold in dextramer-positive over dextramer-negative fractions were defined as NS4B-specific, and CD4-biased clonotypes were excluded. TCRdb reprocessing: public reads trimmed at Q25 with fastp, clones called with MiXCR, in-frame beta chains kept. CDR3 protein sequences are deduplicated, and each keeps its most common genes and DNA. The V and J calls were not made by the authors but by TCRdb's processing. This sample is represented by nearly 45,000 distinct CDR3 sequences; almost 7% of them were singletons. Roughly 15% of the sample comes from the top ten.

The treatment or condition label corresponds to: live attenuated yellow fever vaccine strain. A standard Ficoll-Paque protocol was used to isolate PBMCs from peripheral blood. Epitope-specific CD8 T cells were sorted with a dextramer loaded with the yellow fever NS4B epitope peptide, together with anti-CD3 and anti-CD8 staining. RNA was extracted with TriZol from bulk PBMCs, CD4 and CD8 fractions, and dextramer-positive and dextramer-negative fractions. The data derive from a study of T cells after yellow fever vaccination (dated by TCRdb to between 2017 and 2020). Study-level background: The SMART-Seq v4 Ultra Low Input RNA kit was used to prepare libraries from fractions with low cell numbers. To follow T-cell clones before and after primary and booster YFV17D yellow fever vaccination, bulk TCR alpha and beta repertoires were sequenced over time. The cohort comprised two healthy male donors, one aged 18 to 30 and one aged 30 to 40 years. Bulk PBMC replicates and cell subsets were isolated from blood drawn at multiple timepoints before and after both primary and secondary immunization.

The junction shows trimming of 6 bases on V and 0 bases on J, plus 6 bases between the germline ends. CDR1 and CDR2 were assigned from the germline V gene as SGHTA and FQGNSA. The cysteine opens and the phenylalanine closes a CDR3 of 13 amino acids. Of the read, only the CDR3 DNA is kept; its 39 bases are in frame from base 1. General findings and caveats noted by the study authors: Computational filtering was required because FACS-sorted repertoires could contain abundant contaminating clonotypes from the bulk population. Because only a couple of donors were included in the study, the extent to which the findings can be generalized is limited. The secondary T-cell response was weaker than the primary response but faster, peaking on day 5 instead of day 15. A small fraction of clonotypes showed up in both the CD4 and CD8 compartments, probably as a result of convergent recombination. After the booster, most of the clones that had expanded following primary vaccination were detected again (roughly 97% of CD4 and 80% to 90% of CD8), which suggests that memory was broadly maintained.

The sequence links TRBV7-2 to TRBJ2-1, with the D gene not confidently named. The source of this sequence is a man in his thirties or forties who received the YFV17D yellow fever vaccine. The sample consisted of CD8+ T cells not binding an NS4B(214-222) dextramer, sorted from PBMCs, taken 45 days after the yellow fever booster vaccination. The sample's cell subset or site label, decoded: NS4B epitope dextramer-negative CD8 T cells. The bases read TGTGCCAGCAGGAGCGCCTCCTACAATGAGCAGTTCTTC. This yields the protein CASRSASYNEQFF.